This is a list of T cell receptor beta chains from one sample in a study of OX40 agonist ivuxolimab in advanced cancers. Sequenced by immunoSEQ multiplex PCR; TCRdb stores in-frame clones only, minus some. The table shows around 60,000 clones, with roughly 87% occurring only once. Sequenced here: CD4+ or CD8+ T cells sorted from blood, sampled in a trial of the OX40 agonist ivuxolimab. Every receptor here comes from an adult with an advanced solid tumor such as melanoma, head and neck, liver or kidney cancer. CDR3s include the opening cysteine and the closing phenylalanine or tryptophan. The D gene is left open where the match is weak.

D: .
V: TRBV4-2
J: TRBJ2-6
CDR3: CASSDRQISGANVLTF

D: .
V: TRBV11-1
J: TRBJ2-1
CDR3: CASSRQWTYNEQFF

D: .
V: TRBV7-9
J: TRBJ2-4
CDR3: CASSMRQANKNIQYF

D: .
V: TRBV27
J: TRBJ2-5
CDR3: CASSFGGNPLETQYF

D: .
V: TRBV27
J: TRBJ2-1
CDR3: CASSLSGGDYNEQFF

D: TRBD2
V: TRBV7-9
J: TRBJ2-7
CDR3: CASSSPWTSASYEQYF

D: .
V: TRBV10-1
J: TRBJ2-1
CDR3: CASSAGQYNEQFF

D: TRBD2
V: TRBV27
J: TRBJ2-1
CDR3: CASSLFSGTSGSYNEQFF

D: .
V: TRBV21-1
J: TRBJ2-7
CDR3: CASSIREVDEQYF

D: TRBD1
V: TRBV18
J: TRBJ2-2
CDR3: CASTGQGTGELFF

D: .
V: TRBV18
J: TRBJ1-5
CDR3: CASSPRAGVEQPQHF

D: .
V: TRBV6-1
J: TRBJ1-5
CDR3: CAASPKGNQPQHF

D: .
V: TRBV10-2
J: TRBJ2-7
CDR3: CASSGPGTNYEQYF

D: .
V: TRBV4-1
J: TRBJ2-1
CDR3: CASSQLREYNEQFF

D: .
V: TRBV5-1
J: TRBJ2-6
CDR3: CASKEITNVLTF

D: TRBD1
V: TRBV5-8
J: TRBJ2-2
CDR3: CASSLDRGPGELFF

D: .
V: TRBV18
J: TRBJ1-4
CDR3: CASSAGQTNEKLFF

D: .
V: TRBV11-2
J: TRBJ2-1
CDR3: CASSPTRYNEQFF

D: TRBD1
V: TRBV28
J: TRBJ2-7
CDR3: CASSQTVTGGDEQYF

D: TRBD1
V: TRBV19
J: TRBJ1-2
CDR3: CASTANPGQGDYGYTF

D: .
V: TRBV5-1
J: TRBJ2-5
CDR3: CASSLGTGDGETQYF

D: TRBD2
V: TRBV5-1
J: TRBJ2-1
CDR3: CASSLELAGGWNEQFF

D: .
V: TRBV7-3
J: TRBJ2-1
CDR3: CASSFGIEQFF

D: TRBD2
V: TRBV9
J: TRBJ2-1
CDR3: CASSVARLAGVDEQFF

D: .
V: TRBV6-6
J: TRBJ1-5
CDR3: CASSLDRTNQPQHF

D: .
V: TRBV7-9
J: TRBJ1-1
CDR3: CASAAGADTEAFF

D: TRBD2
V: TRBV23-1
J: TRBJ2-4
CDR3: CASSPTGASGGGNIQYF

D: .
V: TRBV4-1
J: TRBJ2-7
CDR3: CASSRTPGNSYEQYF

D: .
V: TRBV7-2
J: .
CDR3: CASSLGAFYEQYF

D: .
V: TRBV5-1
J: TRBJ2-7
CDR3: CASSYDAGSPYEQYF

D: TRBD1
V: TRBV28
J: TRBJ1-2
CDR3: CASSLSGGSGYTF

D: .
V: TRBV5-4
J: TRBJ1-2
CDR3: CASSLGAGGYTF

D: TRBD2
V: TRBV19
J: TRBJ2-3
CDR3: CASTVGLAGTDTQYF

D: .
V: TRBV7-6
J: TRBJ2-5
CDR3: CASSPLPGEETQYF

D: .
V: TRBV6-5
J: TRBJ2-2
CDR3: CASKLENTGELFF

D: .
V: TRBV18
J: TRBJ1-4
CDR3: CASSPPNGPIATNEKLFF

D: .
V: TRBV19
J: TRBJ2-4
CDR3: CASIGAGTLAKNIQYF

D: .
V: TRBV18
J: TRBJ2-7
CDR3: CASSPGASTYEQYF

D: .
V: TRBV18
J: TRBJ1-1
CDR3: CASSPPGVGPNTEAFF

D: TRBD1
V: TRBV5-8
J: TRBJ1-4
CDR3: CASSFGTGNEKLFF

D: TRBD1
V: TRBV2
J: TRBJ2-7
CDR3: CASWTGRTTYEQYF

D: .
V: TRBV19
J: TRBJ1-2
CDR3: CASSPRDGLNYGYTF

D: .
V: TRBV28
J: TRBJ2-5
CDR3: CASSLYAGRQETQYF

D: .
V: TRBV11-2
J: TRBJ1-2
CDR3: CASSKTLGQLDYGYTF

D: TRBD1
V: TRBV2
J: TRBJ1-5
CDR3: CASTAGTGAQPQHF

D: .
V: TRBV9
J: TRBJ1-1
CDR3: CASSSAGRANTEAFF

D: .
V: TRBV7-9
J: TRBJ1-5
CDR3: CASSLESNQPQHF

D: .
V: TRBV7-5
J: TRBJ1-3
CDR3: CARSPDCRGLWSGNTIYF

D: .
V: TRBV6-5
J: TRBJ1-2
CDR3: CASSYSGERDGYTF

D: TRBD2
V: TRBV7-3
J: TRBJ2-3
CDR3: CASSVAGGSAQYF

D: .
V: TRBV30
J: .
CDR3: CAWSIRYEQYF

D: .
V: TRBV7-6
J: TRBJ1-1
CDR3: CASSLGGVTEAFF

D: .
V: TRBV7-9
J: TRBJ1-2
CDR3: CASSLEGARGYGYTF

D: .
V: TRBV6-1
J: TRBJ2-1
CDR3: CASSEYSQLTGDEQFF

D: TRBD1
V: TRBV7-9
J: TRBJ1-1
CDR3: CASILQGAYTEAFF

D: .
V: TRBV27
J: TRBJ2-7
CDR3: CASSLGYEQYF

D: .
V: TRBV4-1
J: TRBJ1-1
CDR3: CASSQRQDGVTEAFF

D: TRBD1
V: TRBV5-1
J: TRBJ2-3
CDR3: CASSLGQGVSTDTQYF